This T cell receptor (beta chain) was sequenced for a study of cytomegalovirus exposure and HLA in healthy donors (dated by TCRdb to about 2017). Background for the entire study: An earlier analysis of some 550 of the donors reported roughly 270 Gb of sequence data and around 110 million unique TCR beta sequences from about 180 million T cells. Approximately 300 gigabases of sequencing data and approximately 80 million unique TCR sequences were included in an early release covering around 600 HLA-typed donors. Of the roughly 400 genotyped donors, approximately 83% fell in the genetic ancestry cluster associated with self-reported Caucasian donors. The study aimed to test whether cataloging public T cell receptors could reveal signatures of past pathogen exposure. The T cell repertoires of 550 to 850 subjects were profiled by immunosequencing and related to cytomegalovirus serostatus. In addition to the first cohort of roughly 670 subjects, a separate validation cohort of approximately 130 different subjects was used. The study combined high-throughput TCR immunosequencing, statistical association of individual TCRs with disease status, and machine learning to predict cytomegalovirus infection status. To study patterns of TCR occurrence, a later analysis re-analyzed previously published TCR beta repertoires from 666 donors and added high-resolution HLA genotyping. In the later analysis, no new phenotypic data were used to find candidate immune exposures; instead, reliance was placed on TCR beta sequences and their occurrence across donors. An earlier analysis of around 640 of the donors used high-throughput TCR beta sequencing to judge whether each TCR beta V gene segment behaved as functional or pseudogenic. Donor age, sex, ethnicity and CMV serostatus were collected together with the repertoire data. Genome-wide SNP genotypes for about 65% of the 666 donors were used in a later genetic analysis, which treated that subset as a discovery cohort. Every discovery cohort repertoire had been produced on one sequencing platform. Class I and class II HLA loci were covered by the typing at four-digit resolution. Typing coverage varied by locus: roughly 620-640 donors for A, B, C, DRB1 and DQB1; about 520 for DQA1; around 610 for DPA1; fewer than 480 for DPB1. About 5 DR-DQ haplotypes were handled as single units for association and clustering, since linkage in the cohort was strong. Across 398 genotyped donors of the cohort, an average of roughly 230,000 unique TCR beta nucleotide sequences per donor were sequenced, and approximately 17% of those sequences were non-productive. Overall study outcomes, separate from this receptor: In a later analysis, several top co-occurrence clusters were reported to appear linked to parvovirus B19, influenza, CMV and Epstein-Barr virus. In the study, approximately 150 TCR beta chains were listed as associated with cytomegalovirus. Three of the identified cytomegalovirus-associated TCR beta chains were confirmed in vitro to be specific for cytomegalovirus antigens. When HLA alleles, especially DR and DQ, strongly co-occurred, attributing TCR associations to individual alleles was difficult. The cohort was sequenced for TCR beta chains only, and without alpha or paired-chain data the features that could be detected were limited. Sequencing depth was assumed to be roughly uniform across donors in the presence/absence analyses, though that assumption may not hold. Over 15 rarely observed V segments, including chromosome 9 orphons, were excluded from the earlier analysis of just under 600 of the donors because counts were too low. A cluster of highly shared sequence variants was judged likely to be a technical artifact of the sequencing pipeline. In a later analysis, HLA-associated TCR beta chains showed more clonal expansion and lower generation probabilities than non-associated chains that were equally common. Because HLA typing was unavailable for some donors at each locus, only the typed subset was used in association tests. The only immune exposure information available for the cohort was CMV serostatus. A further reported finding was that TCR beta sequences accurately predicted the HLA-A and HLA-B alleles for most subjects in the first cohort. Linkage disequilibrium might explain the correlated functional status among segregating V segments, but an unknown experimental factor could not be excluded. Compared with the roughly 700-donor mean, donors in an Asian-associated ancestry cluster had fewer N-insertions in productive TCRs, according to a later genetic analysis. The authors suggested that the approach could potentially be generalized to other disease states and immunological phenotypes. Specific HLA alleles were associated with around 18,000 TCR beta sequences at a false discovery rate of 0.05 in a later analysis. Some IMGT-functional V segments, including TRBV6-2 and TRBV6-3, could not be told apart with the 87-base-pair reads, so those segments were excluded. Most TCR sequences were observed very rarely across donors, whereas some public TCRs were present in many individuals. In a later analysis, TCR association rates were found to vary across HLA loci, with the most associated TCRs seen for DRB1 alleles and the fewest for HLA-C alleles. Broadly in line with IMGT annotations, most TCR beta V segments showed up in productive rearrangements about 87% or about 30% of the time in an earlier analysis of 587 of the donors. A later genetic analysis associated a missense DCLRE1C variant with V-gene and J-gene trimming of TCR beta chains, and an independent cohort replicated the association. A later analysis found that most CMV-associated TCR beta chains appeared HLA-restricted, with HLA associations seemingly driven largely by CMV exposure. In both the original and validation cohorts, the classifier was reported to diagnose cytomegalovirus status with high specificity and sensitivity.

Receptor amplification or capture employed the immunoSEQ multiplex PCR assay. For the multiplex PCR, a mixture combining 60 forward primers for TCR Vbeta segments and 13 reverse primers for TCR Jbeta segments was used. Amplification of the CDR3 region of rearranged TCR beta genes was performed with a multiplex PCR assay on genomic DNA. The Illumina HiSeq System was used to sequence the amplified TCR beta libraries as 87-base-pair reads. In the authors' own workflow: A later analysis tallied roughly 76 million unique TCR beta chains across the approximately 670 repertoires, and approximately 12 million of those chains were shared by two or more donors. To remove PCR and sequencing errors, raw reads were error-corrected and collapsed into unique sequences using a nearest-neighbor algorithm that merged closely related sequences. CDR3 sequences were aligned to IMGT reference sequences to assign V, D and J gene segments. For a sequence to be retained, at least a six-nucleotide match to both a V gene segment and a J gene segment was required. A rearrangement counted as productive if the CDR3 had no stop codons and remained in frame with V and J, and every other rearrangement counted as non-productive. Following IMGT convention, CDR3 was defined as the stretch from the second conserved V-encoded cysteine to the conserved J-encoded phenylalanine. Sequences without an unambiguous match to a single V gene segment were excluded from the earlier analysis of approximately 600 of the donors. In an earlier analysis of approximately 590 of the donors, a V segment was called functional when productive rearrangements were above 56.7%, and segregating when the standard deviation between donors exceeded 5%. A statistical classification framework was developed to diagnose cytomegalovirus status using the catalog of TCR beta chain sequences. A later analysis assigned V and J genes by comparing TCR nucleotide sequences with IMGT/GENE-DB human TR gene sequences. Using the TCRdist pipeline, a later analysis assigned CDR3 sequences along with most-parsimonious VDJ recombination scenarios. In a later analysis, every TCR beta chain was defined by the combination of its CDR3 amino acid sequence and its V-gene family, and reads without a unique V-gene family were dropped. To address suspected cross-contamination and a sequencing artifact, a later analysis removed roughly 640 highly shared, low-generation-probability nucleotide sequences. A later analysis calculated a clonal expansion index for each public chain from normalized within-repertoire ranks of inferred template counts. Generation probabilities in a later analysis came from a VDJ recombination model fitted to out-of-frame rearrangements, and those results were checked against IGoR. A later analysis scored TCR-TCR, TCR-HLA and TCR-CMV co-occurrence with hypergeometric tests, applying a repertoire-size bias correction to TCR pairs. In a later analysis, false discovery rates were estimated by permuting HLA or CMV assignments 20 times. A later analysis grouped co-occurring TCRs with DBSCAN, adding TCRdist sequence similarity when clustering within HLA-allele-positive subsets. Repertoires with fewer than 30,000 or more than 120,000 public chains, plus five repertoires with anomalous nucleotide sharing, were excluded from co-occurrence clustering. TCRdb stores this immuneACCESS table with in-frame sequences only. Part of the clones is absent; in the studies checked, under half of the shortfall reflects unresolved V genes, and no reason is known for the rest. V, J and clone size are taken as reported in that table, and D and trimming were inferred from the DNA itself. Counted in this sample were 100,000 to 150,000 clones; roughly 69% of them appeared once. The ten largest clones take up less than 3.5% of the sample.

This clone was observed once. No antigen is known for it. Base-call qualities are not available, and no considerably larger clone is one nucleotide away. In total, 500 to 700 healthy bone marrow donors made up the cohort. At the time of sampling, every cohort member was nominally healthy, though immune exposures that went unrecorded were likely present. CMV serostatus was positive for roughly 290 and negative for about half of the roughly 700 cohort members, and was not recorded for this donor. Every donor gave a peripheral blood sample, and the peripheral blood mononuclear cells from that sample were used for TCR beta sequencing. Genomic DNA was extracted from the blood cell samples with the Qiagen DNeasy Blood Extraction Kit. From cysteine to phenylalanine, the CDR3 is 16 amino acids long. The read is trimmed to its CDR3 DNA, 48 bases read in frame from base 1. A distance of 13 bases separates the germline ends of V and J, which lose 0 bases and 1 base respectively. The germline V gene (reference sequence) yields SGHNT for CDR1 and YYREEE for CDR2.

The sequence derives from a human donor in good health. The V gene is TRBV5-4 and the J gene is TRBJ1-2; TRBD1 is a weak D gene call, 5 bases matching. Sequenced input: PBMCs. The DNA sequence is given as TGTGCCAGCAGCTTGGGGGCAGGGCGGAATAACTATGGCTACACCTTC. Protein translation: CASSLGAGRNNYGYTF.